The clone carrying this T cell receptor beta chain was detected a few times. Its antigen is unidentified. 13 Jbeta primers and 60 Vbeta primers were used for the PCR. Assay: immunoSEQ multiplex PCR; the TCRdb copy retains only in-frame clones and omits some. The data contain around 190,000 clones, over 65% of them singletons. This specimen comes from a study of cytomegalovirus exposure and HLA in healthy donors. General observations from the study: The study designated fewer than 200 TCR beta chains cytomegalovirus-associated. CMV serostatus stood as the only immune exposure information on hand.

The CDR3 is 16 residues long. Unmatched junction bases numbered 10, after V lost 3 bases and J lost 5 bases. Germline CDR1 reads MGHRA; CDR2 reads YSYEKL. Sequenced material: PBMCs. The chain combines TRBV4-1 with TRBJ1-1; TRBD1 matches 9 bases. The clonotype was recovered from a woman aged 25 to 39 in good health and CMV-seronegative. CDR3 in amino acids: CASSQIRQGGLTEAFF. The CDR3, as DNA: TGCGCCAGCAGCCAGATTAGACAGGGGGGGTTGACTGAAGCTTTCTTT.